The T cell receptor (beta chain) described here comes from a study of regulatory T cells in long-lasting Graves disease. This clonotype was picked up many times. Its antigen is unidentified. Study-level results: Newly diagnosed Graves' patients exceeded persistent ones in TCR diversity.

CDR3-region Arm-PCR and iRepertoire HTBI primers produced the TCR beta libraries. TCRdb passed the multiplex PCR reads through MiXCR, listing each CDR3 protein once. The sample carries about 430,000 distinct CDR3 sequences, about 15% recorded once. The CDR3 runs to 14 residues. Germline loops: CDR1 SEHNR, CDR2 FQNEAQ (reference sequence). V was pared by 0 bases and J by 7 bases, with 9 bases between. Time point specified: newly diagnosed GD, antithyroid drugs for less than 3 months. Making the TCR library involved RNA that had been extracted from PBMCs. The source of the patients was an endocrinology department in Xi'an, China. This sample was also put to use in a study of T cells in Graves' hyperthyroidism and ophthalmopathy. That paper notes: Patients aged 18 to 65 had newly diagnosed hyperthyroidism that had lasted under 2 months. TCR CDR3 regions were first amplified by RT-PCR with HTBI primers.

The TCR sequence derives from a woman between 40 and 55 years old with Graves disease. The rearrangement links TRBV7-9 to TRBJ1-4; the D gene is possibly TRBD1 (6 bases). The source was peripheral blood mononuclear cells (PBMCs), collected at new diagnosis, from a patient treated with antithyroid drugs. In DNA form, the CDR3 reads TGTGCCAGCAGCTTAGCTATGGGGGCTGAAAAACTGTTTTTT. Translation: CASSLAMGAEKLFF. Based on the CDR3 plus reference TRBV7-9 and TRBJ1-4, the full variable domain is DTGVSQNPRHKITKRGQNVTFRCDPISEHNRLYWYRQTLGQGPEFLTYFQNEAQLEKSRLLSDRFSAERPKGSFSTLEIQRTEQGDSAMYLCASSLAMGAEKLFFGSGTQLSVL.